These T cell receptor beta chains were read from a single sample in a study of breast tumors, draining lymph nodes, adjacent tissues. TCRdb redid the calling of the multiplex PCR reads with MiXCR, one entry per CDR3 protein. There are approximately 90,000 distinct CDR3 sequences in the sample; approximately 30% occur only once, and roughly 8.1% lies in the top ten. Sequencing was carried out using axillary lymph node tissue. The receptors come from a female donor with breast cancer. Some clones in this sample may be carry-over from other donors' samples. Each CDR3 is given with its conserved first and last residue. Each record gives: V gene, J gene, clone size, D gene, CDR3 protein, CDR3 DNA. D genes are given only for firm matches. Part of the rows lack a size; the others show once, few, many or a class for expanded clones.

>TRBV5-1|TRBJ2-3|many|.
CASSLGHIPGPGYTDTQYF
TGCGCCAGCAGCTTGGGACATATACCGGGACCCGGTTATACAGATACGCAGTATTTT
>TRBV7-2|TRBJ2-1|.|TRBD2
CASSGTSGRWFDEQFF
TGTGCCAGCAGCGGGACTAGCGGGAGATGGTTCGATGAGCAGTTCTTC
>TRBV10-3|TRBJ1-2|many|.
CAISESDSDGYTF
TGTGCCATCAGTGAGTCTGACTCGGATGGCTACACCTTC
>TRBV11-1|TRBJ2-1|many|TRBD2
CANSGLAATNEQFF
TGTGCCAACAGCGGACTAGCGGCTACCAATGAGCAGTTCTTC
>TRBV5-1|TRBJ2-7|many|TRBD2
CASRSGLAVSYEQYF
TGCGCCAGCAGGTCGGGACTAGCGGTCTCCTACGAGCAGTACTTC
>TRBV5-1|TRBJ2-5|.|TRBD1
CASSNTGGGWVQETQYF
TGCGCCAGCAGTAACACAGGGGGCGGATGGGTGCAAGAGACCCAGTACTTC
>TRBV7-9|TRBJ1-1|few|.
CASSLGQVAEAFF
TGTGCCAGCAGCTTAGGACAGGTTGCTGAAGCTTTCTTT
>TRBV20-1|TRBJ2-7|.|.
CSATGQSLFYERYF
TGCAGTGCGACAGGACAGTCACTATTTTACGAGCGGTACTTC
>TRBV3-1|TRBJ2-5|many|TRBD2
CASSLLGTSGQETQYF
TGTGCCAGCAGCCTATTAGGGACTAGCGGCCAAGAGACCCAGTACTTC
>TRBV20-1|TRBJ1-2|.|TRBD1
CSARVTGAGYTF
TGCAGTGCTAGGGTGACAGGGGCGGGCTACACCTTC
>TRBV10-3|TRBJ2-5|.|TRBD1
CAISESDRGRTQYF
TGTGCCATCAGTGAGTCGGACAGGGGGAGGACCCAGTACTTC
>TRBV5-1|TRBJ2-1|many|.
CASSFDTRSGNEQFF
TGCGCCAGCAGCTTCGACACCCGGTCGGGCAATGAGCAGTTCTTC
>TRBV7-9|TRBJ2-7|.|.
CASSLGGAGVAYGQYF
TGCGCCAGCAGCTTAGGGGGGGCGGGAGTGGCCTACGGGCAGTACTTC
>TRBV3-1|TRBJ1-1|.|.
CASSQGDLNTEAFF
TGTGCCAGCAGCCAGGGAGATCTGAACACTGAAGCTTTCTTT
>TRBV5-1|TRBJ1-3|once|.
CASSPLGGSGNTIYF
TGCGCCAGCAGCCCCCTAGGCGGCTCTGGAAACACCATATATTTT
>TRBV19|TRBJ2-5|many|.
CASSARQDGTQYF
TGTGCCAGTAGCGCGAGGCAGGACGGGACCCAGTACTTC
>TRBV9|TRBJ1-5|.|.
CASSQGLQPQHF
TGTGCCAGCAGCCAGGGCCTACAGCCCCAGCATTTT
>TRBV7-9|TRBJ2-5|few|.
CASRDSWETQYF
TGTGCCAGCCGGGACTCTTGGGAGACCCAGTACTTC
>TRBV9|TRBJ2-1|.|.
CASSEALAYNEQSF
TGTGCCAGCAGCGAAGCTCTAGCCTACAATGAGCAGTCCTTC
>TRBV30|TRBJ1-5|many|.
CAWSAQGNQPQHF
TGTGCCTGGAGTGCACAGGGTAATCAGCCCCAGCATTTT
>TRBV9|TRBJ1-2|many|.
CASSVDPLDSYGYTF
TGTGCCAGCAGCGTAGATCCACTCGATTCCTATGGCTACACCTTC
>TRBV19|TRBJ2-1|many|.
CASRHRADNEQFF
TGTGCCAGTAGACATAGAGCCGACAATGAGCAGTTCTTC
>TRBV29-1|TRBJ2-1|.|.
CSVDVEPNNEQFF
TGCAGCGTTGATGTGGAGCCTAACAATGAGCAGTTCTTC
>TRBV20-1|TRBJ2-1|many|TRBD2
CSGTSGRGDEQFF
TGCAGTGGGACTAGCGGCCGTGGGGATGAGCAGTTCTTC
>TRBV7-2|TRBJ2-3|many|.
CASSFTDTQYF
TGTGCCAGCAGCTTCACAGATACGCAGTATTTT
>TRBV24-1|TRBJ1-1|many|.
CATSGSGMNTEAFF
TGTGCCACCAGTGGCTCAGGCATGAACACTGAAGCTTTCTTT
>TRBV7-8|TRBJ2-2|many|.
CASSAKNTGELFF
TGTGCCAGCAGCGCGAAGAACACCGGGGAGCTGTTTTTT
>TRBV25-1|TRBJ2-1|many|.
CASSSKNEQFF
TGTGCCAGCAGTTCGAAAAATGAGCAGTTCTTC